This entry describes one T cell receptor (beta chain). CDR1 is MNHEY, CDR2 SVGAGI, per germline. V gave up 0 bases and J gave up 0 bases, with 8 bases separating them. The CDR3 totals 15 residues. These data come from a study of regulatory T cells in long-lasting Graves disease. Time point denoted: persistent/refractory GD, antithyroid drugs over 5 years with positive TRAb. Construction of the TCR library relied on RNA isolated from PBMCs. For TCR beta, libraries came from iRepertoire HTBI primers and Arm-PCR of CDR3 regions. In TCRdb, the multiplex PCR reads were re-called with MiXCR into one record per CDR3 protein. The sample carries approximately 440,000 distinct CDR3 sequences, around 20% recorded once.

The sequences come from peripheral blood mononuclear cells (PBMCs), collected when the disease was refractory, from a patient treated with antithyroid drugs. This receptor was identified in a female donor with Graves disease. The chain has TRBV6-5 and TRBJ1-2; D is unclear. CDR3 coding DNA: TGTGCCAGCAGTTACTCTTCAGAAACTAACTATGGCTACACCTTC. It is translated as CASSYSSETNYGYTF.